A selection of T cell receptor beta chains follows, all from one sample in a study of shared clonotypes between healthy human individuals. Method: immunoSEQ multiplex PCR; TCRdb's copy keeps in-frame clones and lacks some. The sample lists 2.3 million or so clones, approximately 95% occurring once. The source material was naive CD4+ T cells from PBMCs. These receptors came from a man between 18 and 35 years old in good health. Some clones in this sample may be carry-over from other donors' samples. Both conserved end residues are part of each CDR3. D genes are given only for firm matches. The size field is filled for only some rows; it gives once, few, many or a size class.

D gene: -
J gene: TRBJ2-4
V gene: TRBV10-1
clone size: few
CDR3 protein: CASSGASGNIQYF
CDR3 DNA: TGCGCCAGCAGTGGGGCCTCCGGAAACATTCAGTACTTC

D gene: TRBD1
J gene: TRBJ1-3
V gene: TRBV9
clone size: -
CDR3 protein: CASSVVPGQGANTIYF
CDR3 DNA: TGTGCCAGCAGCGTAGTGCCGGGACAGGGGGCAAACACCATATATTTT

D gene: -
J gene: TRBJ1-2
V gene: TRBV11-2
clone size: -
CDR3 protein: CASSNRGYGYTF
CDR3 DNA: TGTGCCAGCAGCAATCGGGGGTATGGCTACACCTTC

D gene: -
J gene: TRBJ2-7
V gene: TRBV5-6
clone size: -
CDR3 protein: CASSLSSYEQYF
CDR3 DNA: TGTGCCAGCAGCTTGTCATCCTACGAGCAGTACTTC

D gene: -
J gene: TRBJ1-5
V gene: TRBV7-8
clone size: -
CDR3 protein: CASSLEQFFQPQHF
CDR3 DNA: TGTGCCAGCAGCTTAGAACAGTTTTTTCAGCCCCAGCATTTT

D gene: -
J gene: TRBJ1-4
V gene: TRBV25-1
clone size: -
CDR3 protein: CASSWGNEKLFF
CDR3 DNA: TGTGCCAGCAGTTGGGGGAATGAAAAACTGTTTTTT

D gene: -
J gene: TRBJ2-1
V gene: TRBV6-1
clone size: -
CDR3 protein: CASRWGQDNEQFF
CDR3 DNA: TGTGCCAGCAGGTGGGGGCAGGACAATGAGCAGTTCTTC

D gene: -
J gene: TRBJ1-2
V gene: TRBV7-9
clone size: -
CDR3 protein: CASRSTTDPKSTYGYTF
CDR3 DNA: TGTGCCAGCAGATCTACCACGGACCCTAAAAGTACCTATGGCTACACCTTC

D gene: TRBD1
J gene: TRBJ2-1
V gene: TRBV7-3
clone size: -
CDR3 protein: CASSSPTGANEQFF
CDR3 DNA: TGTGCCAGCAGCTCTCCGACAGGGGCGAATGAGCAGTTCTTC

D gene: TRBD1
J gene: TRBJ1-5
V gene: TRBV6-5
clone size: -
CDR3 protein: CASGRDRANQPQHF
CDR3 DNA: TGTGCCAGCGGCCGGGACAGGGCCAATCAGCCCCAGCATTTT

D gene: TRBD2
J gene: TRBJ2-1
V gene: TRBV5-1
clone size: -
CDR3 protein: CASSPAGTSSYNEQFF
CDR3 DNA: TGCGCCAGCAGCCCCGCCGGGACTAGCTCCTACAATGAGCAGTTCTTC

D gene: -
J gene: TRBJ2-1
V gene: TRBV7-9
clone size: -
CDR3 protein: CASSLIPNEQFF
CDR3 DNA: TGTGCCAGCAGCTTAATCCCCAATGAGCAGTTCTTC

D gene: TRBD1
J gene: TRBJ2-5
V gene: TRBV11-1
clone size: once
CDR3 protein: CASSLKGTVRAVGTETQYF
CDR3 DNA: TGTGCCAGCAGCTTGAAGGGGACAGTACGGGCCGTCGGAACGGAGACCCAGTACTTC

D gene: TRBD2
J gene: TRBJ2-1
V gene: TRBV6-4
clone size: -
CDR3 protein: CASSDGTTTYNEQFF
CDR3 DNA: TGTGCCAGCAGTGACGGGACTACAACGTACAATGAGCAGTTCTTC

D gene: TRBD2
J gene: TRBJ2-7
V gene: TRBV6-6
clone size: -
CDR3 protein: CASSYAGVGGTSEQYF
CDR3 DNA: TGTGCCAGCAGTTACGCGGGGGTTGGAGGGACGAGCGAGCAGTACTTC

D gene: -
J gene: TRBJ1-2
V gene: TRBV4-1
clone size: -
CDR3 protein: CASSQPTAGVNYGYTF
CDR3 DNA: TGCGCCAGCAGCCAGCCCACGGCAGGGGTTAACTATGGCTACACCTTC

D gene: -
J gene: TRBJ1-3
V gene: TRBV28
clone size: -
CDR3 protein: CASIARNTGNTIYF
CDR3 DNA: TGTGCCAGCATCGCAAGGAATACTGGAAACACCATATATTTT

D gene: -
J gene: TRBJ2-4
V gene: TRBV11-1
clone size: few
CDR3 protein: CASSLSSAIQYF
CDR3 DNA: TGTGCCAGCAGCTTATCTTCAGCCATTCAGTACTTC

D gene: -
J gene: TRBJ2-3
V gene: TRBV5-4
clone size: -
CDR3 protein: CASSQRRAAPTDTQYF
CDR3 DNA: TGTGCCAGCAGCCAGAGGAGGGCCGCTCCCACAGATACGCAGTATTTT

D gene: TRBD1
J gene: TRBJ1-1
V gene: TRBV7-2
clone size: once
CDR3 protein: CASSAGGPNTEAFF
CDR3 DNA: TGTGCCAGCAGCGCAGGGGGACCGAACACTGAAGCTTTCTTT

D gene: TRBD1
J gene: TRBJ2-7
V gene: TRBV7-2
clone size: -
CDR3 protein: CASSPDRGVYEQYF
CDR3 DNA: TGTGCCAGCAGCCCCGACAGGGGGGTCTACGAGCAGTACTTC

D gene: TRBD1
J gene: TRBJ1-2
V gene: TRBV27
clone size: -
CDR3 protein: CASSPYRGRNSNYGYTF
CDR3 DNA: TGTGCCAGCAGTCCTTACAGGGGGCGAAACTCTAACTATGGCTACACCTTC

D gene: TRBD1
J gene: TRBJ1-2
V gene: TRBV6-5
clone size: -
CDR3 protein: CASMRGGIYTF
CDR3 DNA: TGTGCCAGCATGAGAGGGGGCATCTACACCTTC

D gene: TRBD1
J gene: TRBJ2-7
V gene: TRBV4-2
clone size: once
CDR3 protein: CASSQGDRSYEQYF
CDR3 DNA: TGTGCCAGCAGCCAAGGGGACAGGTCCTACGAGCAGTACTTC

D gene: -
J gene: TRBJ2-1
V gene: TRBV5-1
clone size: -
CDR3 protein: CASSAAQEQFF
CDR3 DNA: TGCGCCAGCAGCGCCGCACAGGAGCAGTTCTTC

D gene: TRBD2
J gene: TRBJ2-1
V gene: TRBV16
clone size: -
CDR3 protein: CASSQSGTSGIGNEQFF
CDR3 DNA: TGTGCCAGCAGCCAATCGGGGACTAGCGGGATTGGAAATGAGCAGTTCTTC

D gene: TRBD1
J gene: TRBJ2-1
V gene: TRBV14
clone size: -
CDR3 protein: CASSHGQGYWNEQFF
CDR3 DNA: TGTGCCAGCAGCCACGGACAGGGTTATTGGAATGAGCAGTTCTTC

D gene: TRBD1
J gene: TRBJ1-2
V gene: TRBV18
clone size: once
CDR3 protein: CASSPQIVRTGPSYTF
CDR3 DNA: TGTGCCAGCTCACCACAGATTGTGAGGACAGGGCCGAGCTACACCTTC

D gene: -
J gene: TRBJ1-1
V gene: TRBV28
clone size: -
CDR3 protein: CASSSSRDRTRNTEAFF
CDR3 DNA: TGTGCCAGCAGTTCCTCTAGGGATCGCACACGGAACACTGAAGCTTTCTTT

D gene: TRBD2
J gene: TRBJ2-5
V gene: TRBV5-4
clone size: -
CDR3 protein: CASSSGLAVQETQYF
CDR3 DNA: TGTGCCAGCAGCTCCGGACTAGCGGTGCAAGAGACCCAGTACTTC

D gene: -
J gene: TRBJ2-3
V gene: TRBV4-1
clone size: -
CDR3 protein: CASSQDQPGGNTDTQYF
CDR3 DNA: TGCGCCAGCAGCCAAGATCAGCCAGGAGGAAACACAGATACGCAGTATTTT

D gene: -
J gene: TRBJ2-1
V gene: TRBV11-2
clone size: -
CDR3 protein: CASSHYSRYEQFF
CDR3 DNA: TGTGCCAGCAGCCATTATAGCCGTTATGAGCAGTTCTTC

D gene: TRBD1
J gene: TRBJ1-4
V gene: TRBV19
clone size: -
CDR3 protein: CASRTTGSNEKLFF
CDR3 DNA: TGTGCCAGTAGGACGACAGGGTCCAATGAAAAACTGTTTTTT

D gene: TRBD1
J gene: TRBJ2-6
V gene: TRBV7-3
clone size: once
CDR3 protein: CASSPLGRDRGGSGANVLTF
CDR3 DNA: TGTGCCAGCAGCCCCTTAGGTCGGGACAGGGGCGGCTCTGGGGCCAACGTCCTGACTTTC

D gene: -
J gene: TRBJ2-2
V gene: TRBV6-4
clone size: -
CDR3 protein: CASSAEGLGSGELFF
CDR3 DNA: TGTGCCAGCAGTGCAGAAGGGTTGGGATCCGGGGAGCTGTTTTTT

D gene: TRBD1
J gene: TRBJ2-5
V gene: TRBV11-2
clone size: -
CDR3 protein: CASSLSLGQGQYF
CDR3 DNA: TGTGCCAGCAGCTTATCCCTTGGACAGGGCCAGTACTTC

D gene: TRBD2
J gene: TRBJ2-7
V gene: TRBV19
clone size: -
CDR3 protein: CASSIASGRASSYEQYF
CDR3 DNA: TGTGCCAGTAGTATAGCTAGCGGGAGGGCTAGCTCCTACGAGCAGTACTTC

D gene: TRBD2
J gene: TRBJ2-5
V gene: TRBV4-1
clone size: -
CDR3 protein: CASSQRGLAGQETQYF
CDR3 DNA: TGCGCCAGCAGCCAGAGGGGACTAGCGGGGCAAGAGACCCAGTACTTC

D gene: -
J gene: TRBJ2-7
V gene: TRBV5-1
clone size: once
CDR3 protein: CASTYRDDSYEQYF
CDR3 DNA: TGCGCCAGCACATACCGGGACGACTCCTACGAGCAGTACTTC

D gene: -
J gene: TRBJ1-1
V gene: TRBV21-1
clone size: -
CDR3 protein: CASSKATPAGGVKGGNTEAFF
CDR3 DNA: TGTGCCAGCAGCAAAGCCACTCCGGCAGGGGGCGTAAAGGGGGGTAACACTGAAGCTTTCTTT

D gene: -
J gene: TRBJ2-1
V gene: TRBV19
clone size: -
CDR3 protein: CASSGNEQFF
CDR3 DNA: TGTGCCAGTAGTGGGAATGAGCAGTTCTTC

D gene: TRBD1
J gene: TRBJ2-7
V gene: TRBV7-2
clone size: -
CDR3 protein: CASSRPGTGSLYEQYF
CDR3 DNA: TGTGCCAGCAGCCGGCCCGGGACAGGGAGCCTCTACGAGCAGTACTTC

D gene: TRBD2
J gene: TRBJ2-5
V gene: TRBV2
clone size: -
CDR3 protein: CASSPSGGGETQYF
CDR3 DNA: TGTGCCAGCAGTCCCTCGGGAGGCGGGGAGACCCAGTACTTC

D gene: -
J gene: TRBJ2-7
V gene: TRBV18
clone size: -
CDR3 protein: CASSPPQGAYEQYF
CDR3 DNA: TGTGCCAGCTCACCACCCCAGGGCGCCTACGAGCAGTACTTC

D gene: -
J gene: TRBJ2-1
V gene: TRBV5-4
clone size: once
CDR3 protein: CASSFYLGGVYNEQFF
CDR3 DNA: TGTGCCAGCAGCTTCTACCTGGGGGGCGTCTACAATGAGCAGTTCTTC

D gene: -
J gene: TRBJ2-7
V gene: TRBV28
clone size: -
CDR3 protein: CASSFHSFDKQYF
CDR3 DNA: TGTGCCAGCAGTTTTCATTCCTTTGACAAGCAGTACTTC

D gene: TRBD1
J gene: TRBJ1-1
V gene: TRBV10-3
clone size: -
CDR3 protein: CAISELTGGHTEAFF
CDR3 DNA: TGTGCCATCAGTGAGCTGACAGGGGGGCACACTGAAGCTTTCTTT

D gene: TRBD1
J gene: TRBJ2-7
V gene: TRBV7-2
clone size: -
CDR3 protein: CASSPPPKGQGFNEQYF
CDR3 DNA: TGTGCCAGCAGCCCTCCACCGAAGGGACAGGGTTTTAACGAGCAGTACTTC

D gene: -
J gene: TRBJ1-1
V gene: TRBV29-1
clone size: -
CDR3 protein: CSVWKTRDTEAFF
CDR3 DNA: TGCAGCGTGTGGAAAACACGGGACACTGAAGCTTTCTTT

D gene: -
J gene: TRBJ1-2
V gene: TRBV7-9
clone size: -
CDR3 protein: CASSFEAGANYGYTF
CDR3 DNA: TGTGCCAGCAGCTTTGAGGCAGGGGCTAACTATGGCTACACCTTC